The 13 T cell receptor beta chains reported below all come from one sample, sequenced in a study of shared clonotypes between healthy human individuals. The assay was immunoSEQ multiplex PCR, and TCRdb's table has in-frame clones only and misses some. The sample includes millions of clones, roughly 93% seen only once; the top ten take 0.39%. Sequences were obtained from naive CD4+ T cells from PBMCs. Subset of the sample: CD45RA+ positively selected. The receptor set was obtained from a man between 18 and 35 years old in good health. Some clones in this sample may be carry-over from other donors' samples.

This chain uses TRBV11-2 with TRBJ1-2; D not resolved. The V end was cut by 5 bases, the J end by 3 bases, with 13 bases between. This CDR3 is 14 amino acids long. Looked up from germline, CDR1 is SGHAT and CDR2 is FQNNGV. Written as DNA, the CDR3 is TGTGCCAGCAGCCCTCCGGGAGTCGACTATGGCTACACCTTC. Its translation is CASSPPGVDYGYTF.

This chain links TRBV7-8 with TRBJ1-2; D remains ambiguous. The CDR3 contains 17 residues. V lost 1 base and J 0 bases, leaving 15 bases between the germline ends. CDR1 is SGHVS, CDR2 FQNEAQ, per germline. CDR3: CASSLVGRRSANYGYTF. The CDR3 coding sequence is TGTGCCAGCAGCTTAGTCGGCAGAAGGTCCGCTAACTATGGCTACACCTTC. The variable domain in full, with the rest retrieved from reference TRBV7-8 and TRBJ1-2, is GAGVSQSPRYKVAKRGQDVALRCDPISGHVSLFWYQQALGQGPEFLTYFQNEAQLDKSGLPSDRFFAERPEGSVSTLKIQRTQQEDSAVYLCASSLVGRRSANYGYTFGSGTRLTVV.

V gene TRBV9 combines with J gene TRBJ2-2; TRBD1 matches 7 bases. The CDR3 is made up of 17 amino acids. In germline, CDR1 is SGDLS, CDR2 YYNGEE. Trimming removed 0 bases from V and 4 bases from J; junction bases left unmatched: 9. The CDR3 DNA reads TGTGCCAGCAGCGTAGCTCTGGCGGACAGGAGCACCGGGGAGCTGTTTTTT. Translating gives CASSVALADRSTGELFF.

J is TRBJ1-1 and V is TRBV11-1; 7 bases match TRBD1. Germline values: CDR1 SGHAT, CDR2 FQDESV (reference sequence). The CDR3 sequence is 15 residues long. The ends lost 5 bases at V and 5 bases at J; junction bases unmatched: 11. For the CDR3, the DNA is TGTGCCAGCAGCCACGCCGACAGGGCCTATACTGAAGCTTTCTTT. This translates into CASSHADRAYTEAFF.

About this clone: This sample includes further DNA sequences coding for the same CDR3. V gene TRBV5-1 combines with J gene TRBJ2-2; D not certain. The CDR3 has 15 residues. V lost 0 bases, J lost 2 bases, and 8 bases lay in between. Per germline, CDR1 SGHRS and CDR2 YFSETQ. The chain's CDR3 is CASSLVQPNTGELFF. DNA for the CDR3: TGCGCCAGCAGCTTGGTTCAGCCCAACACCGGGGAGCTGTTTTTT.

This sequence joins TRBV28 and TRBJ2-7; maybe TRBD1 (6 bases). This CDR3 spans 13 amino acids. The V gene lost 3 bases and the J gene lost 4 bases, with 10 bases spanning the gap. Germline-derived CDR1 and CDR2 are MDHEN and SYDVKM. CDR3 DNA: TGTGCCAGCAGTTTGAAGACAGGTTACGAGCAGTACTTC. It specifies CASSLKTGYEQYF.

The genes are TRBV5-1 and TRBJ1-1; D is uncertain. The ends were cut back, 0 bases at V and 7 bases at J, with 13 bases in the middle. The CDR3 consists of 14 residues. Germline CDR1 is SGHRS and CDR2 is YFSETQ. DNA for the CDR3: TGCGCCAGCAGCTTGGGGACGCCGGACCTTGAAGCTTTCTTT. The encoded protein is CASSLGTPDLEAFF.

The chain is built from TRBV27 and TRBJ2-1; 7 positions match TRBD1. Per germline, CDR1 MNHEY and CDR2 SMNVEV (reference sequence). The CDR3 is made up of 16 amino acids. Trimming removed 5 bases from V and 0 bases from J; junction bases left unmatched: 7. CDR3 nucleotides: TGTGCCAGCAGTAGGGACAGAACAAGCTCCTACAATGAGCAGTTCTTC. Its protein product is CASSRDRTSSYNEQFF.

The chain combines TRBV7-9 with TRBJ1-2, with D unresolved. The germline V gene encodes CDR1 SEHNR and CDR2 FQNEAQ (reference sequence). The germline V and J ends were trimmed by 5 bases and 3 bases, with 13 bases remaining between them. This CDR3 has 14 residues. The CDR3 region has the DNA TGTGCCAGCAGCCCCCGAAGAGGCGACTATGGCTACACCTTC. The encoded protein is CASSPRRGDYGYTF.

The chain joins TRBV10-3 to TRBJ2-3; 7 positions match TRBD1. There are 14 residues in the CDR3. Germline assignment: CDR1 ENHRY and CDR2 SYGVKD. V lost 6 bases to trimming and J lost 6 bases; unmatched junction nucleotides: 9. The CDR3 DNA follows: TGTGCCATCAGGAAGGGGGCGCAGGAGGATACGCAGTATTTT. Protein sequence: CAIRKGAQEDTQYF.

The J gene is TRBJ2-3, the V gene TRBV6-6, with no clear D. Germline CDR1 MNHNY, CDR2 SVGAGI (reference sequence). V shed 3 bases and J shed 4 bases, with 8 bases lying between them. CDR3 length: 13 amino acids. The CDR3 DNA reads as TGTGCCAGCAGTTATGGTTACTCAGATACGCAGTATTTT. Protein product: CASSYGYSDTQYF.

Details on this clone: A read error may account for a junction end that differs from germline. The chain is built from TRBV2 and TRBJ1-5, with 7 bases fitting TRBD1. The CDR3 is 14 residues long. Germline V lookup: CDR1 SNHLY, CDR2 FYNNEI. The CDR3 DNA reads as TGTGCCAGCAGCGAAGGGGACAGCCGGGAGCCCCAGCATTTT. It codes for CASSEGDSREPQHF.

The chain couples TRBV6-5 to TRBJ1-2, with D hard to call. The CDR3 spans 12 residues. Trimming shortened V by 7 bases and J by 4 bases, and 10 bases separated the two germline ends. Germline loops: CDR1 MNHEY, CDR2 SVGAGI. The CDR3 bases are TGTGCCAGCACGGACGGGAGCTATGGCTACACCTTC. Amino acid sequence: CASTDGSYGYTF.